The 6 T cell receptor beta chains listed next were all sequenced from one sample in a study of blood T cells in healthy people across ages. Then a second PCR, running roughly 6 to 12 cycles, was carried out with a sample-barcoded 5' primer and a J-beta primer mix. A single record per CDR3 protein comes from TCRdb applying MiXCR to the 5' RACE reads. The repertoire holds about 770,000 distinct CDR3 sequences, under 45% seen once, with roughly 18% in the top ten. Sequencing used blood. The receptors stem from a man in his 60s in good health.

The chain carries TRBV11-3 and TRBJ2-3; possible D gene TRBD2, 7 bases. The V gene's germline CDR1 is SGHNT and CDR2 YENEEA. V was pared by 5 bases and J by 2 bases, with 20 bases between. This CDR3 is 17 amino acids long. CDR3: CASSLRRAGALTDTQYF. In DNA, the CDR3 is TGTGCCAGCAGCCTACGGCGGGCGGGGGCCCTCACAGATACGCAGTATTTT.

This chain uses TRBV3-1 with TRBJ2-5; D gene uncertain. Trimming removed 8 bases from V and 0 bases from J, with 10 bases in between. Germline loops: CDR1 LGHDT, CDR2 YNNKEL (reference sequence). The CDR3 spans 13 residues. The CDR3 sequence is CASETSDQETQYF. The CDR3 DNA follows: TGTGCCAGCGAGACCTCCGACCAAGAGACCCAGTACTTC.

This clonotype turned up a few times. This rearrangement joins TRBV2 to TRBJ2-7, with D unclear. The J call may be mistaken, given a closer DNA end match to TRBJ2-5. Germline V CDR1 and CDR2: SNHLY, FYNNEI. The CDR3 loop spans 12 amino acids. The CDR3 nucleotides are TGTGCCAGCAAGGCAGTCCAAGAGACCCAGTACTTC. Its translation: CASKAVQETQYF.

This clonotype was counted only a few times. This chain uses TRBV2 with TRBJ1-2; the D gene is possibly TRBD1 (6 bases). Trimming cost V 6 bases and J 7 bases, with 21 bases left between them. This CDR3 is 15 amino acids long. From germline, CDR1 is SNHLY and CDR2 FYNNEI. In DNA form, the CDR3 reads TGTGCCAGCAGGGACAGCACATCCAAAGGTGGTGGCTACACCTTC. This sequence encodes CASRDSTSKGGGYTF.

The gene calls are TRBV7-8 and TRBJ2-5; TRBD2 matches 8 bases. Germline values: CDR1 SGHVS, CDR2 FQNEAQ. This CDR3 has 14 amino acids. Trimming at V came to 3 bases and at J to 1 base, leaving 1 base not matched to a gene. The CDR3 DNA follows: TGTGCCAGCAGCTTCGGGACTAGCCAAGAGACCCAGTACTTC. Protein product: CASSFGTSQETQYF.

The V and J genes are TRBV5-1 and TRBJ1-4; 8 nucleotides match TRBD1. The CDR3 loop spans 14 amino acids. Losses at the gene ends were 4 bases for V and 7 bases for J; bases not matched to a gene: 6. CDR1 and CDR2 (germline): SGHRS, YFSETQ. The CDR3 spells CASSTQGAGEKLFF. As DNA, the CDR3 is TGCGCCAGCAGCACCCAGGGGGCAGGTGAAAAACTGTTTTTT.